This passage covers 21 T cell receptor beta chains from one sample sequenced in a study of CD8+CD57+ T cells in acquired aplastic anemia. CDR3 and TCR beta VDJ profiling relied on a genomic DNA template. TCRdb reprocessed the reads with MiXCR, giving one entry per CDR3 protein. The sample yields under 250,000 distinct CDR3 sequences, 34% seen once. The material sequenced was sorted CD4+, CD8+, or CD8+CD57+ T cells (not recorded which) from PBMCs. The receptors stem from a human donor in good health, serving as a control.

This chain connects TRBV25-1 to TRBJ2-7, with D maybe TRBD1 (5 bases). Germline loops: CDR1 MGHDK, CDR2 SYGVNS. There are 10 residues in the CDR3. CDR3 DNA: TGTGCAGACAGCTCCTACGAGCAGTACTTC. Translating it yields CADSSYEQYF.

In its sample, this clonotype was seen many times. The J gene is TRBJ1-6, the V gene TRBV5-1, with 9 bases lining up with TRBD1. The CDR3 runs to 15 residues. CDR1 is SGHRS, CDR2 YFSETQ, per germline. The ends lost 4 bases at V and 4 bases at J; junction bases unmatched: 3. As DNA, the CDR3 is TGCGCCAGCAGCAAGACAGGGGGTTATAATTCACCCCTCCACTTT. Its translation: CASSKTGGYNSPLHF.

The table lists this clonotype with a count of one. Germline is not matched at one junction end, which may reflect a read error. The rearrangement uses TRBV15 and TRBJ2-5; the D gene is possibly TRBD2 (5 bases). The CDR3 spans 15 residues. Looked up from germline, CDR1 is LNHNV and CDR2 is YYDKDF (reference sequence). The CDR3 loop reads CATSREGSNQETQYF. In DNA, the CDR3 is TGTGCCACCAGCCGAGAGGGCAGCAACCAAGAGACCCAGTACTTC.

In its sample, this clonotype was seen a few times. The chain carries TRBV18 and TRBJ2-3; D not certain. The CDR3 sequence is 15 residues long. The V end lost 3 bases, the J end lost 5 bases, and 15 bases lay between the germline ends. The germline gives CDR1 KGHSH, CDR2 LQKENI. CDR3 amino acids: CASSPARVVRDTQYF. The CDR3 DNA reads as TGTGCCAGCTCACCTGCACGAGTAGTGAGAGATACGCAGTATTTT.

A single count supports this clonotype. The chain is built from TRBV7-2 and TRBJ2-7; D possibly corresponds to TRBD1 (6 bases). CDR1 is SGHTA, CDR2 FQGNSA, per germline. Trimming removed 3 bases from V and 4 bases from J, with 10 bases in between. The CDR3 length is 13 residues. The chain's CDR3 is CASSFRGSYEQYF. CDR3 nucleotides: TGTGCCAGCAGCTTTAGGGGGTCGTACGAGCAGTACTTC.

The chain couples TRBV11-2 to TRBJ2-1; 11 bases map to TRBD2. This CDR3 has 16 residues. Germline loops: CDR1 SGHAT, CDR2 FQNNGV. V shed 3 bases and J 9 bases; nucleotides not matched to a gene: 10. The CDR3 bases are TGTGCCAGCAGCTTCCGTTTTAGCGGGAGGGCCGTTGAGCAGTTCTTC. Its translation is CASSFRFSGRAVEQFF. Looking up the rest from reference TRBV11-2 and TRBJ2-1 gives the full variable domain: EAGVAQSPRYKIIEKRQSVAFWCNPISGHATLYWYQQILGQGPKLLIQFQNNGVVDDSQLPKDRFSAERLKGVDSTLKIQPAKLEDSAVYLCASSFRFSGRAVEQFFGPGTRLTVL.

The V gene is TRBV29-1, the J gene TRBJ2-5, with D possibly matching TRBD1 (6 bases). V lost 5 bases to trimming and J lost 5 bases, with 15 bases between them. The CDR3 contains 13 residues. Germline CDR1 and CDR2: SQVTM and ANQGSEA. The CDR3 sequence: CSVIGRGHETQYF. CDR3 bases: TGCAGCGTTATCGGCAGGGGTCACGAGACCCAGTACTTC.

The CDR3 is CASSTTRSGVYSGPGDSPLHF. DNA for the CDR3: TGTGCCAGTAGTACTACTAGATCTGGGGTTTATTCCGGGCCAGGGGATTCACCCCTCCACTTT. This chain links TRBV19 with TRBJ1-6, with D tentatively TRBD1 (6 bases). Trimming cost V 4 bases and J 8 bases, with 33 bases left between them. The CDR3 length is 21 residues. From germline, CDR1 is LNHDA and CDR2 SQIVND (reference sequence). Supplemented by reference TRBV19 and TRBJ1-6, the full variable domain reads DGGITQSPKYLFRKEGQNVTLSCEQNLNHDAMYWYRQDPGQGLRLIYYSQIVNDFQKGDIAEGYSVSREKKESFPLTVTSAQKNPTAFYLCASSTTRSGVYSGPGDSPLHFGNGTRLTVT.

This clonotype was found many times. The chain uses TRBV19 and TRBJ2-7, with D maybe TRBD2 (5 bases). Trimming cost V 3 bases and J 0 bases, with 9 bases left between them. Germline lookup yields CDR1 LNHDA and CDR2 SQIVND (reference sequence). This CDR3 spans 14 amino acids. The CDR3 sequence: CASSITGDSYEQYF. The CDR3 DNA sequence: TGTGCCAGTAGTATCACCGGGGACTCCTACGAGCAGTACTTC.

This clonotype was picked up many times. The rearrangement joins TRBV10-3 to TRBJ2-2, with TRBD1 matching over 7 bases. This CDR3 comprises 14 residues. Trimming at V came to 7 bases and at J to 1 base, leaving 3 bases not matched to a gene. Germline assignment: CDR1 ENHRY and CDR2 SYGVKD. The CDR3 DNA sequence: TGTGCCATCAAGGGACAGCAGAACACCGGGGAGCTGTTTTTT. Its translation is CAIKGQQNTGELFF.

In this sample, this clonotype turned up a few times. The chain uses TRBV27 and TRBJ1-2; D remains unclear. The CDR3 length is 13 residues. The germline gives CDR1 MNHEY, CDR2 SMNVEV (reference sequence). Trimming pared 5 bases from V and 7 bases from J, leaving 14 bases between. The CDR3 DNA follows: TGTGCCAGCAGTCTCCTTGGGGAGGGTGGCTACACCTTC. Translated, it gives CASSLLGEGGYTF.

This clonotype turned up a few times. This sequence joins TRBV19 and TRBJ2-3; 11 nucleotides match TRBD1. This CDR3 spans 16 amino acids. Germline CDR1 reads LNHDA; CDR2 reads SQIVND (reference sequence). V was clipped by 4 bases and J by 3 bases; unmatched bases: 6. The CDR3 DNA follows: TGTGCCAGTAGTAAACCGGGACAGGGGGTGACAGATACGCAGTATTTT. Its translation: CASSKPGQGVTDTQYF.

The chain is built from TRBV7-2 and TRBJ1-6, with 7 bases matching TRBD1. The CDR3 sequence is 14 residues long. J lost 13 bases, V lost 4 bases, and 10 bases had no gene match. Per the germline V gene, CDR1 is SGHTA and CDR2 is FQGNSA. The CDR3 reads CASSSLRGLGPLHF. CDR3 DNA: TGTGCCAGCAGCTCATTAAGGGGGCTGGGGCCCCTCCACTTT.

J is TRBJ2-1 and V is TRBV7-7; 7 bases match TRBD2. This CDR3 is 13 amino acids long. Germline CDR1 is SSHAT and CDR2 is FNYEAQ (reference sequence). The junction had 1 base not matched to a gene; V was cut back by 3 bases and J by 5 bases. CDR3 residues: CASSLTSNNEQFF. CDR3 DNA sequence: TGTGCCAGCAGCTTGACTAGCAACAATGAGCAGTTCTTC.

The V and J genes are TRBV5-1 and TRBJ2-7; D remains ambiguous. Germline CDR1 is SGHRS and CDR2 is YFSETQ. The CDR3 contains 15 residues. V was cut by 0 bases and J by 3 bases, with 13 bases left in between. The CDR3 here is CASSLGASDNYEQYF. The CDR3 DNA sequence: TGCGCCAGCAGCTTGGGGGCGTCAGACAACTACGAGCAGTACTTC.

This clonotype was detected many times. Mismatch with germline at one junction end may stem from a read error. The chain employs TRBV4-1 and TRBJ2-7; possible D gene TRBD2, 5 bases. The CDR3 loop spans 11 amino acids. Germline values: CDR1 MGHRA, CDR2 YSYEKL. The CDR3: CASSQERTQVF. CDR3 in DNA: TGCGCCAGCAGCCAAGAGCGGACTCAGGTCTTC.

This clonotype was counted only a few times. J is TRBJ2-2 and V is TRBV20-1; no reliable D call. The CDR3 totals 14 residues. From germline, CDR1 is DFQATT and CDR2 SNEGSKA (reference sequence). V was cut by 1 base and J by 2 bases, with 8 bases left in between. The CDR3 spells CSARVGSNTGELFF. The CDR3 DNA reads as TGCAGTGCTAGAGTAGGCTCAAACACCGGGGAGCTGTTTTTT.

This clonotype was counted once. This sequence joins TRBV2 and TRBJ1-4, with TRBD1 matching over 8 bases. The trim removed 6 bases at V and 6 bases at J, leaving 3 bases unmatched. Germline V lookup: CDR1 SNHLY, CDR2 FYNNEI. The CDR3 contains 13 residues. Here the CDR3 reads CASRDRGDEKLFF. The CDR3 DNA reads TGTGCCAGCAGAGACAGGGGCGATGAAAAACTGTTTTTT.

The chain uses TRBV13 and TRBJ1-2, with 9 positions matching TRBD1. V was pared by 1 base and J by 4 bases, with 13 bases of the junction left unmatched. The CDR3 sequence is 18 residues long. Germline V gives CDR1 PRHDT, CDR2 FYEKMQ (reference sequence). In nucleotides, the CDR3 is TGTGCCAGCAGCTTAGTCTCCACGACAGGGGGGGATCGCTATGGCTACACCTTC. Translating gives CASSLVSTTGGDRYGYTF.

The CDR3 here is CATSRELAGGGNEQFF. CDR3 DNA: TGTGCCACCAGCAGAGAACTAGCGGGGGGTGGCAATGAGCAGTTCTTC. This sequence joins TRBV15 and TRBJ2-1; 12 bases agree with TRBD2. There are 16 residues in the CDR3. With 0 bases clipped from V and 6 bases from J, the junction kept 3 bases outside the gene matches. Looked up from germline, CDR1 is LNHNV and CDR2 is YYDKDF (reference sequence).

This clonotype appeared a few times. An end of the junction differs from the germline gene, which may be a read error. The gene calls are TRBV7-3 and TRBJ2-5, with 8 bases that match TRBD2. The CDR3 is 15 residues long. Looked up from germline, CDR1 is SGHTA and CDR2 is FQGTGA. This CDR3 reads CACSLTLAGQETQYF. The CDR3 DNA reads as TGTGCCTGCAGCTTAACGCTAGCGGGCCAAGAGACCCAGTACTTC.